This T cell receptor (beta chain) emerged from a study of blood T cell repertoires in COVID-19. Study-wide context: Samples representing acute and convalescent COVID-19 were sourced from the United States, Italy and Spain. T cells, B-cell-depleted T cells, or PBMCs provided the cDNA or gDNA that served as material.

Trimming shortened V by 5 bases and J by 4 bases, and 8 bases separated the two germline ends. The CDR3 totals 11 residues. CDR1 and CDR2 (germline): SQVTM, ANQGSEA. The cohort comprised adults aged roughly 18 to 95 years residing in 20 to 25 US areas. The study assigned cohorts using participant-reported clinical history. Measured with immunoSEQ multiplex PCR; TCRdb has only the in-frame clones, and not every one. The table includes some 340,000 clones, about four fifths detected once. This chain connects TRBV29-1 to TRBJ1-2; TRBD1 is a possible D gene (6 bases). This TCR derives from a woman aged 50 to 65 who had recovered from COVID-19. Sequenced sample: PBMCs or T cells enriched from blood (not recorded which). In nucleotides, the CDR3 is TGCAGCGTTCAGGACAGCTATGGCTACACCTTC. Amino acids: CSVQDSYGYTF.